These 23 T cell receptor beta chains came from one sample sequenced in a study of human T cells and chemical hapten exposure. Via MiXCR, TCRdb re-called the RACE reads, giving one row per CDR3 protein. The sample holds roughly 36,000 distinct CDR3 sequences, 10% to 13% seen once. Time point of the sample: pre-sensitization, week 0. Treatment: therapeutic diphenylcyclopropenone sensitization with weekly scalp DPC. Unfractionated whole blood yielded the extracted total RNA. The specimen comprised whole blood, sampled in connection with sensitization to the hapten diphenylcyclopropenone (DPC). These receptors all come from a man aged 45 to 65 with alopecia areata. Some clones in this sample may be carry-over from other donors' samples.

This clonotype was seen at least ten times. The chain employs TRBV12-3 or TRBV12-4 and TRBJ1-5, with D tentatively TRBD1 (6 bases). Trimming removed 5 bases from V and 3 bases from J, with 11 bases in between. This CDR3 has 14 amino acids. CDR3 in DNA: TGTGCCAGCAGTCCCGGACAGTTCAATCAGCCCCAGCATTTT. It codes for CASSPGQFNQPQHF.

This clonotype was counted many times. The chain couples TRBV7-6 to TRBJ2-3; 8 positions agree with TRBD2. V shed 2 bases and J 4 bases; nucleotides not matched to a gene: 5. The length of the CDR3 is 15 residues. Germline V CDR1 and CDR2: SGHVS, FNYEAQ. For the CDR3, the DNA is TGTGCCAGCAGCTTAACAGCGGGAGCCGCAGATACGCAGTATTTT. Protein product: CASSLTAGAADTQYF. Full variable domain (remainder filled in from reference TRBV7-6 and TRBJ2-3): GAGVSQSPRYKVTKRGQDVALRCDPISGHVSLYWYRQALGQGPEFLTYFNYEAQQDKSGLPNDRFSAERPEGSISTLTIQRTEQRDSAMYRCASSLTAGAADTQYFGPGTRLTVL.

The chain joins TRBV12-5 to TRBJ1-2; D is undetermined. This CDR3 has 14 residues. Germline V gives CDR1 LGHNT, CDR2 FRNRAP. V was clipped by 5 bases and J by 4 bases, with 14 bases between them. The CDR3 here is CASGLSTSTYGYTF. The CDR3 DNA reads as TGTGCTAGTGGTCTGTCAACTTCTACCTATGGCTACACCTTC.

This clonotype has a count of ten or more. CDR3 sequence reads: CSAGGDRVYGYTF. The CDR3 DNA follows: TGCAGTGCTGGAGGGGACAGGGTTTATGGCTACACCTTC. The chain links TRBV20-1 to TRBJ1-2, with 9 bases fitting TRBD1. CDR3 length: 13 residues. Germline V gene sequence: CDR1 DFQATT, CDR2 SNEGSKA (reference sequence). Trimming cost V 5 bases and J 5 bases; bases outside gene matches: 6.

This clonotype occurred many times. The gene calls are TRBV5-1 and TRBJ2-1; TRBD2 matches at 8 bases. This CDR3 comprises 16 residues. Germline V gene lookup returns CDR1 SGHRS and CDR2 YFSETQ. The V segment lost 4 bases and the J segment 4 bases; nucleotides outside the gene matches: 10. The CDR3: CASSPRASGRYNEQFF. The CDR3 DNA reads TGCGCCAGCAGCCCGAGGGCTAGCGGGCGGTACAATGAGCAGTTCTTC. The variable domain in full, completed from reference TRBV5-1 and TRBJ2-1, reads KAGVTQTPRYLIKTRGQQVTLSCSPISGHRSVSWYQQTPGQGLQFLFEYFSETQRNKGNFPGRFSGRQFSNSRSEMNVSTLELGDSALYLCASSPRASGRYNEQFFGPGTRLTVL.

This clonotype has ten or more counts. The chain recombines TRBV20-1 with TRBJ1-6; TRBD1 aligns across 8 bases. The germline V gene encodes CDR1 DFQATT and CDR2 SNEGSKA (reference sequence). J lost 10 bases, V lost 3 bases, and 8 bases had no gene match. This CDR3 has 14 amino acids. The CDR3 DNA reads TGCAGTGCTAGGACAGGGGCTCTCGGATCACCCCTCCACTTT. It specifies CSARTGALGSPLHF.

This clonotype was counted at least ten times. The chain is built from TRBV28 and TRBJ2-7, with D perhaps matching TRBD2 (6 bases). The V end was cut by 8 bases, the J end by 0 bases, with 14 bases between. CDR1 and CDR2 (germline): MDHEN, SYDVKM. This CDR3 region has 14 residues. DNA for the CDR3: TGTGCCAGCCTCCCGGGGAGGAGCTCCTACGAGCAGTACTTC. This gives the protein CASLPGRSSYEQYF.

This clonotype was picked up a small number of times. The V call is TRBV9, the J call TRBJ1-1; maybe TRBD1 (5 bases). Trimming cost V 2 bases and J 2 bases, with 13 bases left between them. Germline V gene lookup returns CDR1 SGDLS and CDR2 YYNGEE. CDR3 size: 15 residues. The DNA for the CDR3 is TGTGCCAGCAGCGTCCTCCCGGGACGCAACACTGAAGCTTTCTTT. This codes for CASSVLPGRNTEAFF. Supplemented by reference TRBV9 and TRBJ1-1, the full variable domain reads DSGVTQTPKHLITATGQRVTLRCSPRSGDLSVYWYQQSLDQGLQFLIQYYNGEERAKGNILERFSAQQFPDLHSELNLSSLELGDSALYFCASSVLPGRNTEAFFGQGTRLTVV.

V gene TRBV5-1 combines with J gene TRBJ2-7; D is perhaps TRBD2 (6 bases). The CDR3 runs to 15 residues. The V end lost 0 bases, the J end lost 3 bases, and 13 bases lay between the germline ends. Per the germline V gene, CDR1 is SGHRS and CDR2 is YFSETQ. This CDR3 is CASSLGRVYHYEQYF. The CDR3 region has the DNA TGCGCCAGCAGCTTGGGGAGGGTGTACCACTACGAGCAGTACTTC.

This clonotype was picked up many times. This rearrangement joins TRBV6-5 to TRBJ1-1; D perhaps matches TRBD1 (6 bases). The CDR3 has 15 amino acids. V was cut by 6 bases and J by 3 bases, with 17 bases left in between. From germline, CDR1 is MNHEY and CDR2 SVGAGI. The CDR3 DNA is TGTGCCAGCAGCCGCGAAGGGGGAAGGGACACTGAAGCTTTCTTT. Translated, it gives CASSREGGRDTEAFF.

This clonotype is labeled medium-sized. The rearrangement uses TRBV29-1 and TRBJ1-5, with 7 positions matching TRBD1. With 4 bases clipped from V and 8 bases from J, the junction kept 11 bases outside the gene matches. The V gene's germline CDR1 is SQVTM and CDR2 ANQGSEA. This CDR3 region has 14 residues. The CDR3 DNA sequence: TGCAGCGTTGCGCTGACAGGGCCGGTGGAGCCCCAGCATTTT. This codes for CSVALTGPVEPQHF.

A few counts support this clonotype. The J gene is TRBJ1-3, the V gene TRBV12-5; tentative D call: TRBD1 (6 bases). The CDR3 has 13 amino acids. Germline V gene lookup returns CDR1 LGHNT and CDR2 FRNRAP. The ends were cut back, 5 bases at V and 2 bases at J, with 7 bases in the middle. The CDR3 sequence: CASGRDTGNTIYF. The CDR3 bases are TGTGCTAGTGGTCGGGACACTGGAAACACCATATATTTT. Filled out from reference TRBV12-5 and TRBJ1-3, the complete variable domain reads DARVTQTPRHKVTEMGQEVTMRCQPILGHNTVFWYRQTMMQGLELLAYFRNRAPLDDSGMPKDRFSAEMPDATLATLKIQPSEPRDSAVYFCASGRDTGNTIYFGEGSWLTVV.

The chain employs TRBV30 and TRBJ2-2, with D perhaps assigned TRBD1 or TRBD2 (5 bases each). V was cut by 0 bases and J by 5 bases, with 10 bases left in between. The CDR3 has 14 amino acids. In germline, CDR1 is GTSNPN, CDR2 SVGIG (reference sequence). The CDR3 loop reads CAWSVRWGTGELFF. The CDR3 bases are TGTGCCTGGAGTGTTCGTTGGGGGACCGGGGAGCTGTTTTTT.

This clonotype came up many times. The chain employs TRBV10-2 and TRBJ2-3; D possibly matches TRBD1 or TRBD2 (5 bases each). CDR3 size: 18 residues. Germline V gene lookup returns CDR1 WSHSY and CDR2 SAAADI. Trimming took off 7 bases at V and 1 base at J, with 24 bases between the two ends. The CDR3 loop reads CASIRGRSGAFGTDTQYF. Written as DNA, the CDR3 is TGCGCCAGCATCCGGGGTCGGAGTGGGGCCTTCGGCACAGATACGCAGTATTTT.

This clonotype was counted a few times. The chain recombines TRBV11-2 with TRBJ2-1, with 7 bases that match TRBD2. The CDR3 loop spans 17 amino acids. CDR1 and CDR2 from the germline V gene are SGHAT and FQNNGV. V trimming: 1 base; J trimming: 0 bases; junction bases outside the gene matches: 6. The CDR3: CASSLVSGGSSYNEQFF. The CDR3 DNA sequence: TGTGCCAGCAGCTTAGTTTCTGGCGGGAGCTCCTACAATGAGCAGTTCTTC.

This clonotype was detected many times. The rearrangement joins TRBV30 to TRBJ1-1; TRBD1 is a possible D gene (5 bases). Trimming shortened V by 0 bases and J by 6 bases, and 11 bases separated the two germline ends. There are 13 residues in the CDR3. CDR1 and CDR2 (germline): GTSNPN, SVGIG (reference sequence). CDR3 nucleotides: TGTGCCTGGAGTGTGCTGGGGGTGGCTGAAGCTTTCTTT. It is translated as CAWSVLGVAEAFF.

The table lists this clonotype with many counts. The chain combines TRBV12-3 or TRBV12-4 with TRBJ2-2; the D is unclear. The V end was cut by 3 bases, the J end by 4 bases, with 9 bases between. The CDR3 totals 14 residues. This CDR3 is CASSFEAGTGELFF. DNA for the CDR3: TGTGCCAGCAGTTTCGAGGCCGGCACCGGGGAGCTGTTTTTT.

This clonotype was seen at least ten times. In nucleotides, the CDR3 is TGTGCCAGCAGTTACGTTTCTAGGCACCACAATGAGCAGTTCTTC. It yields the protein CASSYVSRHHNEQFF. J is TRBJ2-1 and V is TRBV6-5; D uncertain. V was pared by 2 bases and J by 5 bases, with 13 bases between. This CDR3 region has 15 residues. Per the germline V gene, CDR1 is MNHEY and CDR2 is SVGAGI.

In this sample, this clonotype turned up a few times. CDR3 residues: CASSFSGSTEAFF. Written as DNA, the CDR3 is TGCGCCAGCAGCTTCTCGGGGAGCACTGAAGCTTTCTTT. The chain uses TRBV5-1 and TRBJ1-1; D is uncertain. CDR3 length equals 13 residues. The germline V gene has CDR1 SGHRS and CDR2 YFSETQ. The V end lost 2 bases, the J end lost 4 bases, and 9 bases lay between the germline ends. Based on the CDR3 plus reference TRBV5-1 and TRBJ1-1, the full variable domain is KAGVTQTPRYLIKTRGQQVTLSCSPISGHRSVSWYQQTPGQGLQFLFEYFSETQRNKGNFPGRFSGRQFSNSRSEMNVSTLELGDSALYLCASSFSGSTEAFFGQGTRLTVV.

Many counts were recorded for this clonotype. The chain joins TRBV7-9 to TRBJ2-5, with a possible D match to TRBD2 (6 bases). CDR3 length: 13 residues. With 5 bases removed from V and 8 bases from J, the gap between germline ends came to 15 bases. CDR1 is SEHNR and CDR2 is FQNEAQ in the germline V gene (reference sequence). This CDR3 is CASSPTGAATQYF. The CDR3 bases are TGTGCCAGCAGCCCCACGGGAGCGGCTACCCAGTACTTC.

In nucleotides, the CDR3 is TGTGCCACCAGCGGACAGGGTACCTACGAGCAGTACTTC. It specifies CATSGQGTYEQYF. The chain couples TRBV15 to TRBJ2-7, with TRBD1 matching over 8 bases. The CDR3 is 13 residues long. Unmatched junction bases numbered 2, after V lost 5 bases and J lost 2 bases. The germline gives CDR1 LNHNV, CDR2 YYDKDF (reference sequence).

At least ten counts were recorded for this clonotype. The chain has TRBV15 and TRBJ2-6, with D tentatively TRBD2 (5 bases). CDR3 length equals 17 residues. Germline assignment: CDR1 LNHNV and CDR2 YYDKDF (reference sequence). V lost 1 base, J lost 0 bases, and 10 bases lay in between. The CDR3 loop reads CATSRGEGRSGANVLTF. The CDR3 DNA reads TGTGCCACCAGCAGAGGAGAGGGCCGCTCTGGGGCCAACGTCCTGACTTTC. The full variable domain, its missing parts supplied by reference TRBV15 and TRBJ2-6, is DAMVIQNPRYQVTQFGKPVTLSCSQTLNHNVMYWYQQKSSQAPKLLFHYYDKDFNNEADTPDNFQSRRPNTSFCFLDIRSPGLGDTAMYLCATSRGEGRSGANVLTFGAGSRLTVL.

In this sample, this clonotype turned up many times. The rearrangement uses TRBV29-1 and TRBJ2-5; possibly TRBD1 for D (5 bases). Trimming took off 3 bases at V and 5 bases at J, with 10 bases between the two ends. Germline V gives CDR1 SQVTM, CDR2 ANQGSEA. This CDR3 region has 12 residues. CDR3 coding DNA: TGCAGCGTTGATAGGGGTCGGGAGACCCAGTACTTC. This translates into CSVDRGRETQYF.